This T cell receptor beta chain was captured by sequencing in a study of T cell repertoires in cytomegalovirus infection. About the research overall: HLA-B-restricted CMV epitopes that are well studied, plus recently identified HLA-C-restricted ones, were used by the study.

Overall study results and limits: Totalled public TCR beta family frequency picked out people who carried CMV plus the relevant HLA. HLA-C-restricted CMV clonotypes gave the most frequent clonotype in two of eight donors.

Of note for this clonotype: Antigen unknown.

Trimming removed 2 bases from V and 8 bases from J; junction bases left unmatched: 15. CDR1 is MNHNY and CDR2 is SVGAGI in the germline V gene (reference sequence). The CDR3 totals 17 residues. TCRdb fed the reads into MiXCR, producing one record per CDR3 protein. Here the sample spans around 770,000 distinct CDR3 sequences, just under 30% being singletons. The receptor's source is a human donor in good health (CMV status not recorded). Some clones in this sample may be carry-over from other donors' samples. The sequencing used cultured CD8+ T cells from PBMCs, collected from culture after CMV antigen stimulation. The chain couples TRBV6-6 to TRBJ1-1, with 9 nucleotides matching TRBD1. CDR3 sequence: CASSYPGQGKGGREAFF. CDR3 nucleotide sequence: TGTGCCAGCAGTTACCCCGGACAGGGGAAGGGGGGGCGAGAAGCTTTCTTT.